The 29 T cell receptor beta chains presented below share a single source sample, sequenced in a study of T cell clones after liver transplantation. Repertoires were generated with immunoSEQ multiplex PCR, while TCRdb's copy carries only in-frame clones and drops some. Of roughly 80,000 clones in the sample, less than 85% are singletons; the top ten hold over 2.5%. The sample in question was CD4+ T cells from blood, obtained at the 22-month timepoint. The receptor set was obtained from a human patient who received a liver transplant. Some T cells here may be from the graft donor.

The V gene is TRBV2, the J gene TRBJ2-1; D is ambiguous. CDR1 and CDR2 from the germline V gene are SNHLY and FYNNEI. This CDR3 is built from 17 residues. Trimming left V 5 bases short and J 5 bases short, with 22 bases between. The CDR3 region has the DNA TGTGCCAGCAGTCCGGAACACTCACCACCGCGAGACAATGAGCAGTTCTTC. Translation: CASSPEHSPPRDNEQFF.

The rearrangement links TRBV2 to TRBJ1-4, with TRBD1 matching over 8 bases. The V gene's germline CDR1 is SNHLY and CDR2 FYNNEI. The CDR3 spans 14 residues. V lost 4 bases to trimming and J lost 10 bases; unmatched junction nucleotides: 8. CDR3 nucleotide sequence: TGTGCCAGCAGTGGGGGAGACAGGGGCGGAAAACTGTTTTTT. Amino acid sequence: CASSGGDRGGKLFF. The full variable domain, in which reference TRBV2 and TRBJ1-4 provide the parts outside the CDR3, is EPEVTQTPSHQVTQMGQEVILRCVPISNHLYFYWYRQILGQKVEFLVSFYNNEISEKSEIFDDQFSVERPDGSNFTLKIRSTKLEDSAMYFCASSGGDRGGKLFFGSGTQLSVL.

This chain uses TRBV27 with TRBJ2-5; perhaps TRBD2 as D (7 bases). The V gene's germline CDR1 is MNHEY and CDR2 SMNVEV (reference sequence). The CDR3 spans 14 residues. V was trimmed by 3 bases and J by 5 bases, leaving 13 bases between them. DNA for the CDR3: TGTGCCAGCAGTTTTCCCGGGGGGCCGGAGACCCAGTACTTC. Protein product: CASSFPGGPETQYF.

This rearrangement joins TRBV6-1 to TRBJ2-5, with 7 bases fitting TRBD2. The trim removed 1 base at V and 3 bases at J, leaving 5 bases unmatched. Germline V gene data show CDR1 as MNHNS and CDR2 as SASEGT. This CDR3 comprises 15 residues. CDR3 nucleotide sequence: TGTGCCAGCAGTGAAGGCGGGAGACCAGAAGAGACCCAGTACTTC. Protein: CASSEGGRPEETQYF.

The chain is built from TRBV2 and TRBJ1-1, with TRBD1 identical over 7 bases. With V trimmed by 7 bases and J by 5 bases, 7 bases remained unmatched. The CDR3 extends over 13 amino acids. CDR1 is SNHLY and CDR2 is FYNNEI in the germline V gene. CDR3 sequence: CASMKGGGTEAFF. CDR3 DNA: TGTGCCAGCATGAAAGGGGGCGGGACTGAAGCTTTCTTT.

V and J are TRBV29-1 and TRBJ2-7, with D possibly TRBD1 on 5 matching bases. Trimming took off 4 bases at V and 0 bases at J, with 10 bases between the two ends. The CDR3 has 13 amino acids. Per germline, CDR1 SQVTM and CDR2 ANQGSEA. CDR3 DNA: TGCAGCGTTGTAATAGGGGCCTCCTACGAGCAGTACTTC. Translation gives CSVVIGASYEQYF.

J is TRBJ1-2 and V is TRBV7-2; 9 bases align to TRBD1. With 2 bases clipped from V and 5 bases from J, the junction kept 9 bases outside the gene matches. Per germline, CDR1 SGHTA and CDR2 FQGNSA. The CDR3 loop spans 16 amino acids. CDR3 region: CASSLTPGQGFYGYTF. CDR3 in DNA: TGTGCCAGCAGCTTAACACCGGGACAGGGTTTTTATGGCTACACCTTC.

The genes are TRBV7-9 and TRBJ1-1, with D possibly matching TRBD1 (5 bases). V was shortened by 9 bases and J by 1 base, with 15 bases between the two germline ends. From germline, CDR1 is SEHNR and CDR2 FQNEAQ (reference sequence). The CDR3 consists of 14 residues. The CDR3 nucleotides read TGTGCCAGTGAATCCCGTGGGGCGAACACTGAAGCTTTCTTT. Its protein product is CASESRGANTEAFF.

This clone showed up just once. The chain carries TRBV2 and TRBJ2-1; 8 bases line up with TRBD2. The germline CDR1 and CDR2 sequences are SNHLY and FYNNEI. With V trimmed by 1 base and J by 7 bases, 3 bases remained unmatched. The CDR3 has 14 amino acids. CDR3 DNA: TGTGCCAGCAGTGAAGTAGCGGGGAATAATGAGCAGTTCTTC. It translates to CASSEVAGNNEQFF.

The sample holds one count of this clone. The V call is TRBV7-2, the J call TRBJ2-1, with 11 nucleotides matching TRBD2. V shed 1 base and J 6 bases; nucleotides not matched to a gene: 5. The CDR3 has 16 residues. The germline CDR1 and CDR2 sequences are SGHTA and FQGNSA. The CDR3 DNA is TGTGCCAGCAGCTTAGAGAGACTAGCGGGGATCAATGAGCAGTTCTTC. Protein sequence: CASSLERLAGINEQFF.

The chain couples TRBV19 to TRBJ2-6; D ambiguous. This CDR3 has 13 amino acids. Germline lookup yields CDR1 LNHDA and CDR2 SQIVND (reference sequence). Trimming removed 5 bases at V and 5 bases at J, with 7 bases between. The CDR3 sequence is CASSDQWANVLTF. CDR3 in DNA: TGTGCCAGTAGTGACCAGTGGGCCAACGTCCTGACTTTC.

This clone was recorded once. The genes are TRBV4-3 and TRBJ1-1, with unresolved D. The CDR3 consists of 14 residues. The germline gives CDR1 LGHNA, CDR2 YSLEER. V lost 0 bases and J 1 base, leaving 6 bases between the germline ends. Written as DNA, the CDR3 is TGCGCCAGCAGCCAAGATCGGGGGAACACTGAAGCTTTCTTT. It is translated as CASSQDRGNTEAFF.

The rearrangement uses TRBV7-2 and TRBJ2-4; no clear D. CDR3 size: 16 residues. Per germline, CDR1 SGHTA and CDR2 FQGNSA. With 2 bases removed from V and 0 bases from J, the gap between germline ends came to 11 bases. This chain's CDR3 is CASSLRTARAKNIQYF. The CDR3 coding sequence is TGTGCCAGCAGCTTAAGGACCGCGAGAGCCAAAAACATTCAGTACTTC.

The chain carries TRBV7-2 and TRBJ2-1; unclear D gene. The CDR3 has 14 amino acids. In germline, CDR1 is SGHTA, CDR2 FQGNSA. V was cut by 3 bases and J by 0 bases, with 6 bases left in between. This CDR3 reads CASSLANSYNEQFF. The DNA for the CDR3 is TGTGCCAGCAGCTTGGCTAACTCCTACAATGAGCAGTTCTTC.

V and J are TRBV11-3 and TRBJ2-5; possibly TRBD1 for D (5 bases). The CDR3 is made up of 13 amino acids. Germline CDR1 is SGHNT and CDR2 is YENEEA. The germline V and J ends were trimmed by 2 bases and 5 bases, with 9 bases remaining between them. The CDR3 bases are TGTGCCAGCAGCTTAACAGGACGGGAGACCCAGTACTTC. It encodes CASSLTGRETQYF.

The chain employs TRBV7-2 and TRBJ2-5; maybe TRBD2 (6 bases). This CDR3 region has 14 residues. The V and J ends lost 2 bases and 4 bases respectively, with 11 bases between them. CDR1 is SGHTA and CDR2 is FQGNSA in the germline V gene. CDR3 in amino acids: CASSLTSLGETQYF. Here the CDR3 DNA reads TGTGCCAGCAGCTTAACTAGCTTGGGAGAGACCCAGTACTTC.

With respect to this clone: One junction end does not reproduce the germline sequence, and a read error may be involved. This rearrangement joins TRBV5-1 to TRBJ2-7, with D unclear. CDR3 size: 15 residues. The germline V gene has CDR1 SGHRS and CDR2 YFSETQ. The CDR3 DNA reads TGCGCCAGCAGCTTATTGCCGAACGAATTATACGGGCAGTACTTC. Residues: CASSLLPNELYGQYF. Using reference TRBV5-1 and TRBJ2-7 for the parts outside the CDR3, the full variable domain is KAGVTQTPRYLIKTRGQQVTLSCSPISGHRSVSWYQQTPGQGLQFLFEYFSETQRNKGNFPGRFSGRQFSNSRSEMNVSTLELGDSALYLCASSLLPNELYGQYFGPGTRLTVT.

The chain employs TRBV7-3 and TRBJ2-3; D is undetermined. V was clipped by 3 bases and J by 5 bases, with 9 bases between them. CDR3 length: 13 residues. Germline V gives CDR1 SGHTA, CDR2 FQGTGA. The CDR3 is CASSFRPGDTQYF. As DNA, the CDR3 is TGTGCCAGCAGCTTCAGACCGGGAGATACGCAGTATTTT.

The rearrangement uses TRBV19 and TRBJ2-2; possibly TRBD2 for D (6 bases). Trimming stripped 9 bases from V and 5 bases from J, with 19 bases between. CDR3 length equals 15 residues. CDR1 and CDR2 from the germline V gene are LNHDA and SQIVND (reference sequence). The CDR3, as DNA: TGTGCCAGCAGCGAGTCCGGGACTTATACCGGGGAGCTGTTTTTT. This codes for CASSESGTYTGELFF.

The V call is TRBV7-9, the J call TRBJ2-7; no clear D gene. Germline V CDR1 and CDR2: SEHNR, FQNEAQ (reference sequence). V was trimmed by 5 bases and J by 1 base, leaving 15 bases between them. This CDR3 region has 15 residues. Written as DNA, the CDR3 is TGTGCCAGCAGCCCTCGCCGGGCCGAATCCTACGAGCAGTACTTC. Encoded protein: CASSPRRAESYEQYF.

This clone was recorded only once. The rearrangement joins TRBV28 to TRBJ2-3, with unresolved D. Looked up from germline, CDR1 is MDHEN and CDR2 is SYDVKM. The germline V and J ends were trimmed by 5 bases and 3 bases, with 6 bases remaining between them. The CDR3 covers 12 residues. CDR3 DNA sequence: TGTGCCAGCAGTCTACTGACAGATACGCAGTATTTT. Protein: CASSLLTDTQYF.

This chain links TRBV28 with TRBJ1-2; D is undetermined. Trimming removed 4 bases at V and 5 bases at J, with 8 bases between. Germline-derived CDR1 and CDR2 are MDHEN and SYDVKM. CDR3 length: 12 amino acids. The CDR3 sequence: CASSSDLYGYTF. The DNA for the CDR3 is TGTGCCAGCAGTTCGGATCTATATGGCTACACCTTC.

On this clone: Germline and junction disagree at one end, which may indicate a read error. This chain links TRBV11-1 with TRBJ2-6; a possible D gene is TRBD1 (6 bases). Per germline, CDR1 SGHAT and CDR2 FQDESV (reference sequence). The CDR3 totals 17 residues. CDR3 region: CASRLGGRGPGANVLTF. The CDR3 nucleotides are TGTGCCAGCCGCTTAGGGGGTAGGGGCCCTGGGGCCAACGTCCTGACTTTC.

The gene calls are TRBV20-1 and TRBJ2-1; no firm D call. The CDR3 consists of 11 residues. In germline, CDR1 is DFQATT, CDR2 SNEGSKA (reference sequence). The V end lost 3 bases, the J end lost 7 bases, and 7 bases lay between the germline ends. The CDR3 loop reads CSASNGNEQFF. CDR3 nucleotide sequence: TGCAGTGCTAGTAACGGAAATGAGCAGTTCTTC.

The CDR3 protein is CASSSGTANSPLHF. In DNA, the CDR3 is TGTGCCAGCAGCTCCGGGACAGCGAATTCACCCCTCCACTTT. The V call is TRBV7-3, the J call TRBJ1-6; 7 positions match TRBD1. The CDR3 has 14 amino acids. V gave up 4 bases and J gave up 7 bases; unmatched junction bases: 4. Germline CDR1 SGHTA, CDR2 FQGTGA.

About this clone: Other DNA variants within this sample encode the same CDR3. The chain links TRBV7-9 to TRBJ2-7; D unresolved. Germline lookup yields CDR1 SEHNR and CDR2 FQNEAQ (reference sequence). The CDR3 extends over 13 amino acids. V gave up 2 bases and J gave up 4 bases, with 9 bases separating them. CDR3 amino acids: CASSLTSGYEQYF. The CDR3 coding sequence is TGTGCCAGCAGCTTAACGAGTGGTTACGAGCAGTACTTC.

DNA for the CDR3: TGCGCCAGCAGCCTAAAAACTGTACAGGGCCCTAGCACAGATACGCAGTATTTT. Residues: CASSLKTVQGPSTDTQYF. The gene calls are TRBV5-1 and TRBJ2-3; TRBD1 is a possible D gene (6 bases). The V gene's germline CDR1 is SGHRS and CDR2 YFSETQ. This CDR3 spans 18 amino acids. V lost 4 bases and J 0 bases, leaving 21 bases between the germline ends. Full variable domain (remainder filled in from reference TRBV5-1 and TRBJ2-3): KAGVTQTPRYLIKTRGQQVTLSCSPISGHRSVSWYQQTPGQGLQFLFEYFSETQRNKGNFPGRFSGRQFSNSRSEMNVSTLELGDSALYLCASSLKTVQGPSTDTQYFGPGTRLTVL.

Turning to this clone: The sample carries other DNA sequences with the same CDR3. This sequence joins TRBV4-2 and TRBJ1-1, with a possible D match to TRBD1 (5 bases). This CDR3 region has 15 residues. Trimming removed 0 bases at V and 1 base at J, with 9 bases between. CDR1 and CDR2 (germline): LGHNA, YNFKEQ. CDR3 nucleotide sequence: TGTGCCAGCAGCCAAGAGCCGGGGCCGAACACTGAAGCTTTCTTT. Its translation: CASSQEPGPNTEAFF.

This clone appeared a single time. The J gene is TRBJ2-5, the V gene TRBV27; D remains unclear. V was clipped by 0 bases and J by 5 bases, with 7 bases between them. Germline CDR1 is MNHEY and CDR2 is SMNVEV (reference sequence). The CDR3 length is 13 residues. In DNA form, the CDR3 reads TGTGCCAGCAGTTTATCAGGCCGGGAGACCCAGTACTTC. Translating gives CASSLSGRETQYF.